Below, 9 T cell receptor beta chains from the same sample are listed, as sequenced in a study of CD8 T cells in ankylosing spondylitis. Study-wide points: Characteristic, it appeared, of ankylosing spondylitis blood was a TCR beta motif of about eight highly homologous variants.

One entry per CDR3 protein results from TCRdb running MiXCR on the 5' RACE reads. This sample has about 800,000 distinct CDR3 sequences; 12% occur once, and the top ten carry just over 0.5%. Which antigens these TCRs recognize remains unknown. What was sequenced was blood, either unsorted or a sorted T cell fraction (not recorded which). These receptors originate from a male donor with ankylosing spondylitis.

This clonotype was picked up many times. The CDR3 sequence: CASSSEPRQSFYEQYF. The CDR3 DNA follows: TGTGCCAGCAGCTCCGAACCGAGACAGTCCTTCTACGAGCAGTACTTC. The chain carries TRBV21-1 and TRBJ2-7; the D segment call TRBD1 is taken from the table without a DNA check. TRBV21-1 is assigned pseudogene status. The CDR3 length is 16 residues.

This clonotype was detected a few times. In DNA, the CDR3 is TGTGCCAGCGCCTCGAGGGGAGTTGGGGCCAACGTCCTGACTTTC. Translating it yields CASASRGVGANVLTF. The V gene is TRBV12-3 or TRBV12-4, the J gene TRBJ2-6; D tentatively reads TRBD1 or TRBD2 (5 bases each). CDR3 length equals 15 residues. V was trimmed by 8 bases and J by 3 bases, leaving 14 bases between them.

This clonotype was detected only a few times. The gene calls are TRBV6-2 or TRBV6-3 and TRBJ1-5; no clear D gene. The CDR3 contains 13 residues. With 5 bases removed from V and 5 bases from J, the gap between germline ends came to 10 bases. The V gene's germline CDR1 is MNHEY and CDR2 SVGEGT. CDR3 amino acids: CASSPYLDQPQHF. CDR3 sequence (DNA): TGTGCCAGCAGTCCCTACCTTGATCAGCCCCAGCATTTT.

This chain connects TRBV7-9 to TRBJ2-3; TRBD1 aligns across 9 bases. The CDR3 spans 15 residues. The ends lost 8 bases at V and 5 bases at J; junction bases unmatched: 11. Germline V gene sequence: CDR1 SEHNR, CDR2 FQNEAQ (reference sequence). The CDR3 region is CASSLWDRDRDTQYF. CDR3 DNA sequence: TGTGCCAGCTCCTTGTGGGACAGGGACCGAGATACGCAGTATTTT.

This clonotype was counted between two and nine times. This CDR3 is CSARTGGSYEQYF. CDR3 bases: TGCAGTGCTAGAACCGGGGGCTCCTACGAGCAGTACTTC. The chain joins TRBV20-1 to TRBJ2-7; a weak D match, TRBD2 (6 bases). V lost 2 bases, J lost 0 bases, and 8 bases lay in between. Germline-derived CDR1 and CDR2 are DFQATT and SNEGSKA (reference sequence). CDR3 length: 13 residues.

This clonotype was seen ten or more times. The chain employs TRBV7-9 and TRBJ2-5; 7 nucleotides match TRBD1. V was pared by 4 bases and J by 5 bases, with 7 bases of the junction left unmatched. The length of the CDR3 is 14 residues. CDR1 is SEHNR, CDR2 FQNEAQ, per germline (reference sequence). The CDR3 is CASSSQTGRETQYF. The CDR3 coding sequence is TGTGCCAGCAGCTCCCAGACAGGGCGTGAGACCCAGTACTTC.

The chain has TRBV7-8 and TRBJ2-1; D is unclear. Germline-derived CDR1 and CDR2 are SGHVS and FQNEAQ. Trimming took off 5 bases at V and 0 bases at J, with 11 bases between the two ends. The CDR3 length is 15 residues. The CDR3 sequence is CASSTSRGSYNEQFF. In DNA form, the CDR3 reads TGTGCCAGCAGCACCTCTCGCGGCTCCTACAATGAGCAGTTCTTC.

The gene calls are TRBV18 and TRBJ2-1; D is ambiguous. Trimming stripped 0 bases from V and 7 bases from J, with 10 bases between. Looked up from germline, CDR1 is KGHSH and CDR2 is LQKENI. The CDR3 totals 14 residues. CDR3 amino acids: CASSPPIDGNEQFF. CDR3 sequence (DNA): TGTGCCAGCTCACCACCGATAGATGGGAATGAGCAGTTCTTC.

This clonotype appeared a few times. V is TRBV30 and J is TRBJ2-2; D uncertain. Germline CDR1 reads GTSNPN; CDR2 reads SVGIG (reference sequence). V lost 3 bases and J lost 7, with 6 bases in between. CDR3 length equals 11 residues. The CDR3 DNA reads as TGTGCCTGGAGCCTGGACGGGGAGCTGTTTTTT. Its translation is CAWSLDGELFF.